These 10 T cell receptor beta chains came from one sample sequenced in a study of identical twins. Using its own MiXCR run on the 5' RACE reads, TCRdb lists one record per CDR3 protein. Of approximately 500,000 distinct CDR3 sequences in the sample, about 15% were seen once. These data also formed part of another study, on yellow fever vaccine responses in identical twins.

The source material was CD4+ T cells sorted from blood. All receptors derive from a woman aged 18 to 35 in good health.

The J gene is TRBJ2-7, the V gene TRBV25-1, with D unresolved. Germline-derived CDR1 and CDR2 are MGHDK and SYGVNS. V was clipped by 4 bases and J by 7 bases, with 8 bases between them. The length of the CDR3 is 11 residues. In DNA form, the CDR3 reads TGTGCCAGCAGTGGCCTAAAAGAGCAGTACGTC. Its protein product is CASSGLKEQYV.

The rearrangement links TRBV7-3 to TRBJ2-7; D remains ambiguous. The V end was cut by 5 bases, the J end by 1 base, with 18 bases between. This CDR3 contains 16 residues. CDR1 is SGHTA, CDR2 FQGTGA, per germline. The CDR3 protein is CASSTINLLLSYEQYF. CDR3 nucleotides: TGTGCCAGCAGCACCATAAACCTCCTCTTGTCCTACGAGCAGTACTTC.

This rearrangement joins TRBV14 to TRBJ1-6, with D uncertain. This CDR3 has 13 amino acids. Trimming took off 1 base at V and 10 bases at J, with 8 bases between the two ends. Germline V gene lookup returns CDR1 SGHDN and CDR2 FVKESK. CDR3 nucleotides: TGTGCCAGCAGCCAAGGCCCCCCCTCACCCCTCCACTTT. Translated: CASSQGPPSPLHF.

This clonotype has just a few counts. The chain is built from TRBV6-1 and TRBJ2-7, with 7 bases fitting TRBD1. Looked up from germline, CDR1 is MNHNS and CDR2 is SASEGT. CDR3 length: 15 amino acids. After removal of 0 bases from V and 6 bases from J, the junction contained 8 bases not matched to a gene. CDR3 protein: CASSEAGTERGEQYV. In DNA form, the CDR3 reads TGTGCCAGCAGTGAAGCTGGGACAGAGAGGGGCGAGCAGTACGTC.

This clonotype was seen ten or more times. CDR3 sequence reads: CASSLGRGNYGYTF. The CDR3 DNA sequence: TGTGCCAGCAGTTTAGGCAGGGGTAACTATGGCTACACCTTC. This sequence joins TRBV12-3 or TRBV12-4 and TRBJ1-2; D may be TRBD1 (6 bases). V was cut by 1 base and J by 1 base, with 7 bases left in between. The CDR3 sequence is 14 residues long.

J is TRBJ2-7 and V is TRBV29-1, with D tentatively TRBD2 (6 bases). The CDR3 is made up of 14 amino acids. The germline V gene has CDR1 SQVTM and CDR2 ANQGSEA. Between the trimmed V and J ends, which lost 4 bases and 0 bases, there was a span of 13 bases. CDR3 sequence reads: CSVGPREASYEQYF. Written as DNA, the CDR3 is TGCAGCGTTGGGCCCAGGGAGGCCTCCTACGAGCAGTACTTC.

This clonotype came up many times. The chain is built from TRBV7-8 and TRBJ2-3; D is tentatively TRBD1 or TRBD2 (5 bases each). This CDR3 region has 15 residues. V lost 5 bases to trimming and J lost 6 bases, with 18 bases between them. Germline lookup yields CDR1 SGHVS and CDR2 FQNEAQ. The CDR3 sequence: CASSAGTTLGDTQYF. The CDR3 DNA reads as TGTGCCAGCAGCGCCGGGACGACTCTAGGCGATACGCAGTATTTT. The full variable domain, in which reference TRBV7-8 and TRBJ2-3 provide the parts outside the CDR3, is GAGVSQSPRYKVAKRGQDVALRCDPISGHVSLFWYQQALGQGPEFLTYFQNEAQLDKSGLPSDRFFAERPEGSVSTLKIQRTQQEDSAVYLCASSAGTTLGDTQYFGPGTRLTVL.

The V and J genes are TRBV12-3 or TRBV12-4 and TRBJ2-2; D may correspond to TRBD1 or TRBD2 (6 bases each). V shed 6 bases and J shed 3 bases, with 14 bases lying between them. This CDR3 is built from 15 residues. The CDR3 DNA follows: TGTGCCAGCAGCCCCCGGGGGCCCCACACCGGGGAGCTGTTTTTT. The encoded protein is CASSPRGPHTGELFF.

This clonotype was observed at least ten times. J is TRBJ2-3 and V is TRBV5-1, with 7 bases fitting TRBD1. Trimming at V came to 4 bases and at J to 2 bases, leaving 4 bases not matched to a gene. This CDR3 region has 14 residues. Germline assignment: CDR1 SGHRS and CDR2 YFSETQ. The CDR3 bases are TGCGCCAGCAGCAGGGGACAGCCCACAGATACGCAGTATTTT. Translation: CASSRGQPTDTQYF.

The genes are TRBV2 and TRBJ2-7; 7 bases are a match to TRBD2. The CDR3 has 15 amino acids. CDR1 is SNHLY and CDR2 is FYNNEI in the germline V gene. J was trimmed by 3 bases and V by 5 bases; bases with no gene match: 10. This chain's CDR3 is CASSPPTSSGYEQYF. CDR3 coding DNA: TGTGCCAGCAGTCCGCCGACTAGCTCCGGCTACGAGCAGTACTTC.